The present TCR beta chain was sequenced within a study of CD8 T cells in Susac syndrome. Whole-study results and caveats: The relatively small number of individuals in the TCR sequencing and HLA analysis was acknowledged by the study.

An input of about 0.45 to 1 ug of RNA was subjected to reverse transcription using random hexamers. It was immunoSEQ multiplex PCR that amplified TCR beta CDR3 across 54 Vbeta and 13 Jbeta. TCRdb called the immunoSEQ multiplex PCR reads again in MiXCR, with one record for every CDR3 protein. This table has 70,000 to 100,000 distinct CDR3 sequences, 90% to 95% appearing once. Controls were drawn from healthy donors and were matched for age and sex. Negative isolation yielded CD8+ and CD4+ T cells; FACS enriched TEMRA cells. This clonotype was picked up one time. No antigen is known for it. The germline CDR1 and CDR2 sequences are LNHNV and YYDKDF (reference sequence). Trimming shortened V by 3 bases and J by 1 base, and 18 bases separated the two germline ends. There are 17 residues in the CDR3.

What was sequenced was CD8+ T cells from PBMCs. The rearrangement links TRBV15 to TRBJ1-2; maybe TRBD1 (6 bases). The TCR originated in a human donor in good health. The CDR3 sequence is CATSSPKQGRINYGYTF. CDR3 bases: TGTGCCACCAGCAGCCCCAAACAGGGTAGGATTAACTATGGCTACACCTTC.